The 32 T cell receptor beta chains given below trace back to one sample, sequenced in a study of T cells in Graves' hyperthyroidism and ophthalmopathy. RNA transcripts were the template for amplifying TCR beta CDR3 regions. In the first-round RT-PCR of the TCR CDR3, the HTBI primer set was used. In TCRdb, the multiplex PCR reads were re-called with MiXCR into one record per CDR3 protein. Found here are some 700,000 distinct CDR3 sequences, about 18% of them singletons; the top ten hold around 15%. The sequenced sample consisted of blood. The receptor source for this set is a middle-aged man with Graves' hyperthyroidism.

This clonotype appeared many times. This rearrangement joins TRBV29-1 to TRBJ2-7; 9 positions match TRBD1. This CDR3 is built from 14 residues. CDR1 SQVTM and CDR2 ANQGSEA come from the germline V gene. V gave up 2 bases and J gave up 5 bases; unmatched junction bases: 7. The CDR3, as DNA: TGCAGCGTTGAAACTGGGACAGGGATCAACGAGCAGTACTTC. Translation gives CSVETGTGINEQYF.

This clonotype was observed many times. The rearrangement joins TRBV12-3 or TRBV12-4 to TRBJ2-5; 9 nucleotides line up with TRBD2. The CDR3 spans 17 residues. With 4 bases clipped from V and 3 bases from J, the junction kept 12 bases outside the gene matches. The CDR3 here is CASSSESSGVQEETQYF. CDR3 DNA: TGTGCCAGCAGTTCTGAGTCTAGCGGGGTCCAGGAAGAGACCCAGTACTTC.

This clonotype was seen a few times. V usage is TRBV28 and J usage is TRBJ2-3, with 7 bases lining up with TRBD1. CDR1 is MDHEN, CDR2 SYDVKM, per germline. Losses at the gene ends were 4 bases for V and 2 bases for J; bases not matched to a gene: 3. This CDR3 region has 14 residues. The CDR3 nucleotides are TGTGCCAGCAGTTCAGGGGGAGACACAGATACGCAGTATTTT. Its translation: CASSSGGDTDTQYF.

This clonotype came up many times. The chain links TRBV28 to TRBJ2-3; the D gene could be TRBD1 or TRBD2 (6 bases each). Per germline, CDR1 MDHEN and CDR2 SYDVKM. CDR3 length equals 16 residues. V lost 7 bases and J lost 6, with 23 bases in between. The CDR3: CASIPGAGGREDTQYF. The CDR3 DNA is TGTGCCAGCATCCCGGGGGCGGGCGGAAGGGAGGATACGCAGTATTTT.

This clonotype was seen repeatedly, ten times or more. This chain joins TRBV11-2 and TRBJ1-6; 7 nucleotides match TRBD1. This CDR3 has 17 amino acids. Germline V lookup: CDR1 SGHAT, CDR2 FQNNGV. The V and J ends lost 5 bases and 1 base, in that order; junction bases with no gene match: 8. For the CDR3, the DNA is TGTGCCAGCAGCAAATACGACAGGGTATCCTATAATTCACCCCTCCACTTT. Its translation is CASSKYDRVSYNSPLHF.

This chain connects TRBV24-1 to TRBJ2-1; 12 bases fit TRBD2. The J segment lost 3 bases and the V segment lost 3 bases, leaving 5 bases of the junction unmatched. Per germline, CDR1 KGHDR and CDR2 SFDVKD. The CDR3 is 17 amino acids. The CDR3 bases are TGTGCCACCAGTGATCCCCTAGCGGGAGGGCGCTACAATGAGCAGTTCTTC. It specifies CATSDPLAGGRYNEQFF.

V gene TRBV24-1 combines with J gene TRBJ2-5; 9 bases are shared with TRBD1. The CDR3 contains 12 residues. The germline gives CDR1 KGHDR, CDR2 SFDVKD. The ends lost 9 bases at V and 5 bases at J; junction bases unmatched: 3. CDR3 DNA sequence: TGTGCCACCGGACAGGGGCACGAGACCCAGTACTTC. This gives the protein CATGQGHETQYF.

The chain is built from TRBV25-1 and TRBJ1-2, with no clear D. V dropped 3 bases and J dropped 4 bases, with 15 bases sitting between them. The germline gives CDR1 MGHDK, CDR2 SYGVNS. There are 15 residues in the CDR3. This CDR3 reads CASSEDSRTPYGYTF. CDR3 DNA: TGTGCCAGCAGTGAGGACTCCAGGACCCCCTATGGCTACACCTTC.

This clonotype has at least ten counts. The CDR3 DNA follows: TGTGCCTGGATGCCTAGCGGGATCTCGGGGGAGCTGTTTTTT. Encoded protein: CAWMPSGISGELFF. This sequence joins TRBV30 and TRBJ2-2, with TRBD2 identical over 9 bases. The CDR3 consists of 14 residues. The germline V gene encodes CDR1 GTSNPN and CDR2 SVGIG (reference sequence). J was trimmed by 8 bases and V by 4 bases; bases with no gene match: 8.

This clonotype was observed at least ten times. This chain links TRBV28 with TRBJ1-5; tentative D call: TRBD1 (6 bases). V lost 5 bases and J lost 7, with 18 bases in between. Germline lookup yields CDR1 MDHEN and CDR2 SYDVKM. CDR3 length: 15 residues. The CDR3 coding sequence is TGTGCCAGCAGTCCCTACAGGGATGGGGAACAGCCCCAGCATTTT. Amino acid sequence: CASSPYRDGEQPQHF.

This clonotype has a count of ten or more. J is TRBJ2-1 and V is TRBV20-1, with 10 bases that match TRBD2. The length of the CDR3 is 18 residues. Germline CDR1 and CDR2: DFQATT and SNEGSKA (reference sequence). The J segment lost 3 bases and the V segment lost 0 bases, leaving 11 bases of the junction unmatched. The CDR3 nucleotides read TGCAGTGCTAGAGAGATAAGGGGGGCTAGCGGGAGCTACAATGAGCAGTTCTTC. This codes for CSAREIRGASGSYNEQFF.

This sequence joins TRBV5-1 and TRBJ2-7, with 7 bases identical to TRBD2. CDR3 length: 15 amino acids. The V gene end was trimmed by 4 bases and the J gene end by 0 bases; junction bases not matched to a gene: 7. CDR1 and CDR2 from the germline V gene are SGHRS and YFSETQ. CDR3 in amino acids: CASSPGSGNSYEQYF. As DNA, the CDR3 is TGCGCCAGCAGCCCAGGGAGCGGGAACTCCTACGAGCAGTACTTC.

The sample holds many counts of this clonotype. J is TRBJ2-2 and V is TRBV10-3; 7 positions agree with TRBD1. The germline V gene encodes CDR1 ENHRY and CDR2 SYGVKD. With V trimmed by 2 bases and J by 6 bases, 9 bases remained unmatched. This CDR3 has 16 amino acids. The CDR3, as DNA: TGTGCCATCAGTGAGAGGGAAGGGGGCGCCCCCGGGGAGCTGTTTTTT. It encodes CAISEREGGAPGELFF.

Remarks on this clonotype: The junction departs from germline at one end; a sequencing error may be responsible. The rearrangement joins TRBV11-2 to TRBJ2-7; D is unclear. There are 15 residues in the CDR3. Germline V gene data show CDR1 as SGHAT and CDR2 as FQNNGV. CDR3 DNA: TGCGCCAGCAGCCAAGACGAGTTGACCCCCATCGAGCAGTACTTC. Translating it yields CASSQDELTPIEQYF.

This clonotype was detected ten times or more. V usage is TRBV27 and J usage is TRBJ2-7; D is unresolved. There are 13 residues in the CDR3. Germline V CDR1 and CDR2: MNHEY, SMNVEV (reference sequence). The ends were cut back, 2 bases at V and 5 bases at J, with 10 bases in the middle. This CDR3 is CASSLGRHNEQYF. CDR3 DNA: TGTGCCAGCAGTTTAGGGCGTCACAACGAGCAGTACTTC.

There are many counts of this clonotype. This sequence joins TRBV12-5 and TRBJ2-1; TRBD2 aligns across 10 bases. Germline-derived CDR1 and CDR2 are LGHNT and FRNRAP. V trimming: 7 bases; J trimming: 6 bases; junction bases outside the gene matches: 3. The CDR3 covers 13 residues. The CDR3 protein is CASALAGGNEQFF. CDR3 in DNA: TGTGCTAGTGCCTTAGCGGGAGGCAATGAGCAGTTCTTC.

A few counts support this clonotype. V gene TRBV30 combines with J gene TRBJ2-4; D is uncertain. This CDR3 spans 14 amino acids. Trimming took 0 bases from V and 8 from J, leaving 14 bases between them. The germline gives CDR1 GTSNPN, CDR2 SVGIG (reference sequence). Here the CDR3 DNA reads TGTGCCTGGAGTGTTGGGCTTGTTAGGGACATTCAGTACTTC. Its protein product is CAWSVGLVRDIQYF.

This clonotype was found many times. This CDR3 reads CASRAGLAPTYEQYF. CDR3 nucleotides: TGTGCCAGCAGAGCTGGACTAGCGCCCACCTACGAGCAGTACTTC. This chain joins TRBV27 and TRBJ2-7; 9 nucleotides line up with TRBD2. Germline V lookup: CDR1 MNHEY, CDR2 SMNVEV (reference sequence). This CDR3 comprises 15 residues. After removal of 6 bases from V and 2 bases from J, the junction contained 8 bases not matched to a gene.

This chain connects TRBV6-1 to TRBJ2-5, with 10 bases matching TRBD2. CDR1 is MNHNS and CDR2 is SASEGT in the germline V gene. V shed 1 base, J shed 6 bases, and the junction held 11 bases outside the gene matches. CDR3 length equals 17 residues. The CDR3 DNA sequence: TGTGCCAGCAGTGAAGGTCTAGCGGGAGCCGGGCCGAAGACCCAGTACTTC. Its translation is CASSEGLAGAGPKTQYF.

This rearrangement joins TRBV19 to TRBJ1-3; D is uncertain. V lost 6 bases to trimming and J lost 2 bases, with 11 bases between them. Germline V gives CDR1 LNHDA, CDR2 SQIVND (reference sequence). This CDR3 region has 14 residues. In DNA form, the CDR3 reads TGTGCCAGTAGGTCCGGCCCGGCTGGAAACACCATATATTTT. Translated: CASRSGPAGNTIYF.

The chain recombines TRBV4-1 with TRBJ1-4; 12 bases map to TRBD1. Germline loops: CDR1 MGHRA, CDR2 YSYEKL. V lost 4 bases, J lost 7 bases, and 13 bases stayed unmatched. The CDR3 is 18 amino acids. The chain's CDR3 is CASSPLPGTGGQTEKLFF. The CDR3 coding sequence is TGCGCCAGCAGCCCACTCCCCGGGACAGGGGGCCAGACTGAAAAACTGTTTTTT.

This clonotype was seen many times. V and J are TRBV6-1 and TRBJ2-7; maybe TRBD1 (6 bases). From germline, CDR1 is MNHNS and CDR2 SASEGT. The ends were cut back, 2 bases at V and 3 bases at J, with 14 bases in the middle. The CDR3 length is 15 residues. CDR3 sequence (DNA): TGTGCCAGCAGTGAATATGCAGGGGCGCTCTACGAGCAGTACTTC. This sequence encodes CASSEYAGALYEQYF.

V and J are TRBV28 and TRBJ1-5; no clear D. The CDR3 is 15 amino acids. Germline lookup yields CDR1 MDHEN and CDR2 SYDVKM. V lost 3 bases and J 7 bases, leaving 16 bases between the germline ends. CDR3 DNA: TGTGCCAGCAGTTTGCAAGGGTTACATAACCAGCCCCAGCATTTT. Its translation: CASSLQGLHNQPQHF.

This clonotype has more than one count but fewer than ten. In nucleotides, the CDR3 is TGTGCCAGCTCACCCTCGAGGGACAGGCTCGCTCGTGGCTACACCTTC. This encodes CASSPSRDRLARGYTF. This chain links TRBV18 with TRBJ1-2; 8 nucleotides match TRBD1. Per the germline V gene, CDR1 is KGHSH and CDR2 is LQKENI. J lost 7 bases, V lost 3 bases, and 13 bases had no gene match. The CDR3 contains 16 residues.

The table lists this clonotype with many counts. This sequence joins TRBV10-3 and TRBJ2-3; perhaps D is TRBD1 or TRBD2 (5 bases each). Germline CDR1 ENHRY, CDR2 SYGVKD. This CDR3 is 14 amino acids long. The germline V and J ends were trimmed by 6 bases and 3 bases, with 13 bases remaining between them. The CDR3 coding sequence is TGTGCCATCAGCAAAGGGACCGCGACAGATACGCAGTATTTT. Encoded protein: CAISKGTATDTQYF.

In regard to this clonotype: A much more abundant neighbour one base away suggests this may be a read error. This chain joins TRBV28 and TRBJ1-1; 9 bases match TRBD1. After removal of 6 bases from V and 7 bases from J, the junction contained 12 bases not matched to a gene. This CDR3 contains 15 residues. Per germline, CDR1 MDHEN and CDR2 SYDVKM. CDR3 in amino acids: CASSRTGVLGNEAFF. The DNA of the CDR3 is TGTGCCAGCAGCCGGACAGGGGTTTTGGGCAATGAAGCTTTCTTT.

The CDR3 spells CASGMAGGSDQPQHF. CDR3 sequence (DNA): TGTGCCAGCGGTATGGCTGGGGGATCCGATCAGCCCCAGCATTTT. This sequence joins TRBV2 and TRBJ1-5; tentatively, D is TRBD1 (5 bases). The CDR3 length is 15 residues. Germline V gene data show CDR1 as SNHLY and CDR2 as FYNNEI. V was pared by 8 bases and J by 5 bases, with 19 bases between.

This clonotype was recorded many times. The rearrangement uses TRBV11-2 and TRBJ1-1; D is unresolved. The CDR3 has 18 amino acids. Germline-derived CDR1 and CDR2 are SGHAT and FQNNGV. Trimming left V 1 base short and J 1 base short, with 19 bases between. The CDR3 sequence: CASSLGRIQRVKNTEAFF. Written as DNA, the CDR3 is TGTGCCAGCAGCTTAGGGCGCATCCAAAGGGTAAAGAACACTGAAGCTTTCTTT.

This clonotype was observed many times. V is TRBV7-9 and J is TRBJ2-5, with a possible D match to TRBD1 (6 bases). V shed 5 bases and J shed 2 bases, with 15 bases lying between them. Germline assignment: CDR1 SEHNR and CDR2 FQNEAQ (reference sequence). The CDR3 length is 15 residues. As DNA, the CDR3 is TGTGCCAGCAGCCTGAGCAGGGGTTGGCAAGAGACCCAGTACTTC. Translation: CASSLSRGWQETQYF.

This clonotype has just a few counts. The chain couples TRBV28 to TRBJ1-2, with a weak D call TRBD1 (5 bases). With 3 bases removed from V and 8 bases from J, the gap between germline ends came to 16 bases. The CDR3 spans 14 residues. Germline CDR1 and CDR2: MDHEN and SYDVKM. CDR3 amino acids: CASSLLLQARGYTF. The CDR3 DNA follows: TGTGCCAGCAGTTTGCTGTTACAGGCTCGGGGCTACACCTTC.

The J gene is TRBJ2-2, the V gene TRBV20-1; the match to TRBD2 covers 9 bases. Germline V gene sequence: CDR1 DFQATT, CDR2 SNEGSKA (reference sequence). V lost 4 bases to trimming and J lost 1 base; unmatched junction nucleotides: 4. The CDR3 sequence is 15 residues long. The CDR3 DNA reads as TGCAGTGCTACGCAGACTAGCGGGAACACCGGGGAGCTGTTTTTT. Its translation: CSATQTSGNTGELFF.

This clonotype was detected many times. The CDR3 region has the DNA TGTGCCACCAGTGAGGCCCAGCCGCGGCTGGTGGATACGCAGTATTTT. It yields the protein CATSEAQPRLVDTQYF. The genes are TRBV24-1 and TRBJ2-3, with D uncertain. The CDR3 is made up of 16 amino acids. V gave up 4 bases and J gave up 6 bases, with 19 bases separating them. CDR1 and CDR2 (germline): KGHDR, SFDVKD.